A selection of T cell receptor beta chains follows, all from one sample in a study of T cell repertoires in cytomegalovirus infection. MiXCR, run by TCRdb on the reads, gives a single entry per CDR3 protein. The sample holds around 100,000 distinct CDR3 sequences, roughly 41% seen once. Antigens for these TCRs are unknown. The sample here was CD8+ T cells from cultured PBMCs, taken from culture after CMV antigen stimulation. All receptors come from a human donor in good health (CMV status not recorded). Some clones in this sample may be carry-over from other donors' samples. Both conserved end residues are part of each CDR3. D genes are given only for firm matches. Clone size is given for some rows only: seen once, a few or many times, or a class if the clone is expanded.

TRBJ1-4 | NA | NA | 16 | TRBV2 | TGTGCCAGCAGCTCAACCCCGGACAGTTGGGAGGAAAAACTGTTTTTT | CASSSTPDSWEEKLFF
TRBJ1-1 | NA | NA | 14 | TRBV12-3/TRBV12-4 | TGTGCCGGCAGTTTGGTCTTATCGAACACTGAAGCTTTCTTT | CAGSLVLSNTEAFF
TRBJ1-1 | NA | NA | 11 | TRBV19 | TGTGCCAGTAGTATGGGAAATGAAGCTTTCTTT | CASSMGNEAFF
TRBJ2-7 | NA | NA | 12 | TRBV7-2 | TGTGCCAGCAGCTCCATTGCCTACGAGCAGTACTTC | CASSSIAYEQYF
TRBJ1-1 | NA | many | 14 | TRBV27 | TGTGCCAGCAGTTTATTGAGGGGGGGCCCTGAAGCTTTCTTT | CASSLLRGGPEAFF
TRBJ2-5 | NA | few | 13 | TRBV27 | TGTGCCAGCAGTCTCCTGTGGGGGGAGACCCAGTACTTC | CASSLLWGETQYF
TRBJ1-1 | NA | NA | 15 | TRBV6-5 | TGTGCCAGCAGTTACTCGACCGCGCCCGGGACTGAAGCTTTCTTT | CASSYSTAPGTEAFF
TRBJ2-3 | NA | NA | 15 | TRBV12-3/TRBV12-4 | TGTGCCAGCAGTTTAGCGGGCTTACCCACAGATACGCAGTATTTT | CASSLAGLPTDTQYF
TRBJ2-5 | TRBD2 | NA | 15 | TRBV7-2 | TGTGCCAGCAGCGCAGCGGGGGGCTCTTGGGAGACCCAGTACTTC | CASSAAGGSWETQYF
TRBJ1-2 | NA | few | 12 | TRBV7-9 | TGTGCCAGCAGCTTAGACTACGAGGGCTACACCTTC | CASSLDYEGYTF
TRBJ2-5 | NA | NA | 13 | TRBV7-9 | TGTGCCAGCATGGACGGTTTTACCGAGACCCAGTACTTC | CASMDGFTETQYF
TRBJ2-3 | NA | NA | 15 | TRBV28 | TGTGCCAGCAGTTTACCGGCAGGGGGGACAGATACGCAGTATTTT | CASSLPAGGTDTQYF
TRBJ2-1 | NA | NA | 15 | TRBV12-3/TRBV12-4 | TGTGCCAGCAGTTTCCGAGGACGGGGTTTGGATGAGCAGTTCTTC | CASSFRGRGLDEQFF
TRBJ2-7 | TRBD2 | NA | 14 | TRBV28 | TGTGCCAGCAGTTTTCGCGGGGGGGCGACGAAGCAGTACTTC | CASSFRGGATKQYF
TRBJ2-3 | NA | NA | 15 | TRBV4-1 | TGCGCCAGCAGCCAAGACCAGATTAGCACAGATACGCAGTATTTT | CASSQDQISTDTQYF
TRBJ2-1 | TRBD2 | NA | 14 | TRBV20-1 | TGCAGTGCCCTCCCGGCGGGGGGGCACAATGAGCAGTTCTTC | CSALPAGGHNEQFF
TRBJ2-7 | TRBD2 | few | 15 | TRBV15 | TGTGCCACCAGCGGCTCGACTAGCGGGGCAACAGAGCAGTACTTC | CATSGSTSGATEQYF
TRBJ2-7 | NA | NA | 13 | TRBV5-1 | TGCGCCAGCAGCTTGGAAGACATGGACGAGCAGTACTTC | CASSLEDMDEQYF
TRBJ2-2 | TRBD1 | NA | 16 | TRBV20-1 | TGCAGTGCCCCGAATCCCGGCAGGGGGCGTACCGGGGAGCTGTTTTTT | CSAPNPGRGRTGELFF
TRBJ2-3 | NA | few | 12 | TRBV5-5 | TGTGCCAGCAGCTTGGAAACAGATACGCAGTATTTT | CASSLETDTQYF
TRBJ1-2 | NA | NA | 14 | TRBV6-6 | TGTGCCAGCAGTTACTTACAGGGTAGCTATGGCTACACCTTC | CASSYLQGSYGYTF
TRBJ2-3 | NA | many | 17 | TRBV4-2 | TGTGCCAGCAGCCAAGATGAGGGTCGTCTAGCAGGGGATACGCAGTATTTT | CASSQDEGRLAGDTQYF
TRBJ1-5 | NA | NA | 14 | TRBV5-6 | TGTGCCAGCAGCTTGAAGGCCAAGAATCAGCCCCAGCATTTT | CASSLKAKNQPQHF
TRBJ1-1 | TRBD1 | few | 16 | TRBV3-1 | TGTGCCAGCAGCCAAGATCCTAGGGGGCGCCGAACTGAAGCTTTCTTT | CASSQDPRGRRTEAFF
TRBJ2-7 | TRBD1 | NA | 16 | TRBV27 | TGTGCCAACAGTTTATCCGGACAGGGTAGCTCCTACGAGCAGTACTTC | CANSLSGQGSSYEQYF
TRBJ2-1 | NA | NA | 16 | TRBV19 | TGTGCCAGTAGTATAGATGGGGCAAGCTCCTACATTGAGCAGTTCTTC | CASSIDGASSYIEQFF
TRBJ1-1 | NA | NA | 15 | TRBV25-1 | TGTGCCAGCAGTGAATGGGGTGTCCAAGGGACTGAAGCTTTCTTT | CASSEWGVQGTEAFF